Sequencing of this TCR beta chain was carried out in a study of cytomegalovirus exposure and HLA in healthy donors. The PCR contained 60 Vbeta and 13 Jbeta primers. The data were produced by immunoSEQ multiplex PCR, yet TCRdb's version contains in-frame clones alone and is incomplete. The repertoire has fewer than 150,000 clones, about 80% of them found once; the top ten carry approximately 4%. Trimming took off 0 bases at V and 12 bases at J, with 17 bases between the two ends. CDR1 and CDR2 from the germline V gene are LNHDA and SQIVND (reference sequence). CDR3 length equals 14 residues. With regard to this clone: Its antigen is not known.

Regarding the study as a whole: A later analysis linked a missense DCLRE1C variant to TCR beta V- and J-gene trimming. Accurate predictions that matched the HLA-A and HLA-B alleles of most subjects were reportedly made from TCR beta sequences. According to a later analysis, donors in an Asian-associated ancestry cluster reportedly had fewer N-insertions than the approximately 670-donor mean. A later look showed TCR association rates differing by HLA locus, highest for DRB1 and lowest for HLA-C.

The source is a man aged 18 to 35 in good health and CMV-seronegative. The chain employs TRBV19 and TRBJ1-1, with a weak D call TRBD1 (5 bases). The sequenced material came from PBMCs. Here the CDR3 reads CASSIDGGHEVTFF. CDR3 in DNA: TGTGCCAGTAGTATAGATGGTGGACATGAAGTTACTTTCTTT. Variable domain in full (rest from reference TRBV19 and TRBJ1-1): DGGITQSPKYLFRKEGQNVTLSCEQNLNHDAMYWYRQDPGQGLRLIYYSQIVNDFQKGDIAEGYSVSREKKESFPLTVTSAQKNPTAFYLCASSIDGGHEVTFFGQGTRLTVV.